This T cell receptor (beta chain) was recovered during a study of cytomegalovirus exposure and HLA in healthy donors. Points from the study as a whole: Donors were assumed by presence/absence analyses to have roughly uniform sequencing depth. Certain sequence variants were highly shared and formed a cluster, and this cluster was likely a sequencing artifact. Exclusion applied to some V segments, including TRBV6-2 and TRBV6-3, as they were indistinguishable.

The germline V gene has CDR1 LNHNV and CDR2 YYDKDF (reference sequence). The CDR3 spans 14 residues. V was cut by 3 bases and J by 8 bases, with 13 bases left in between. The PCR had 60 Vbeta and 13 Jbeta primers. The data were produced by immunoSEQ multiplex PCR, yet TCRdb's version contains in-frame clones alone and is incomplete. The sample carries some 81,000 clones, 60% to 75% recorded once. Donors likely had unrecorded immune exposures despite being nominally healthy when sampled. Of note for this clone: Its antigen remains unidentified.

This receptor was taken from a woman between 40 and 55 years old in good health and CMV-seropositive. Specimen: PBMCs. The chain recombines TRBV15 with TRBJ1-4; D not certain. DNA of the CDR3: TGTGCCACCAGCAGGCCGCTAGAGAGGGAAAAACTGTTTTTT. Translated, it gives CATSRPLEREKLFF.